These T cell receptor beta chains were read from a single sample in a study of blood T cell repertoires in COVID-19. TCRdb's table, derived via immunoSEQ multiplex PCR, lists solely in-frame clones and lacks some. The repertoire has 120,000 to 150,000 clones, roughly 82% of them found once; the top ten carry 4.5% to 5.5%. Sequencing was carried out using peripheral blood. The origin of the receptors is a human donor in a cohort sampled during active COVID-19. CDR3s include the opening cysteine and the closing phenylalanine or tryptophan. The D gene is left open where the match is weak. Size tells how often a clone was seen (once, few, many) or the class of an expanded clone, and some rows leave it out.

v_gene	d_gene	j_gene	abundance	CDR3aa	CDR3nt
TRBV6-6	TRBD1	TRBJ1-6	.	CASSYKQGPYNSPLHF	TGTGCCAGCAGTTACAAACAGGGGCCATATAATTCACCCCTCCACTTT
TRBV15	.	TRBJ2-5	once	CATSRDSLAAPTGQETQYF	TGTGCCACCAGCAGAGATTCGTTGGCCGCACCTACGGGGCAAGAGACCCAGTACTTC
TRBV5-1	TRBD2	TRBJ2-1	.	CASSRGTSGNEQFF	TGCGCCAGCAGCCGGGGGACTAGCGGCAATGAGCAGTTCTTC
TRBV14	.	TRBJ1-5	.	CASSQFEQPQHF	TGTGCCAGCAGCCAGTTCGAGCAGCCCCAGCATTTT
TRBV19	TRBD1	TRBJ1-2	.	CASRGTGVKDGYTF	TGTGCCAGTAGGGGGACAGGGGTTAAGGATGGCTACACCTTC
TRBV5-1	.	TRBJ2-2	.	CASSLGAGPNTGELFF	TGCGCCAGCAGCTTGGGGGCGGGCCCGAACACCGGGGAGCTGTTTTTT
TRBV7-8	.	TRBJ2-5	.	CASSLGSQGETQYF	TGTGCCAGCAGCTTAGGTTCCCAGGGAGAGACCCAGTACTTC
TRBV24-1	.	TRBJ2-5	.	CATSDVQDHQETQYF	TGTGCCACCAGTGATGTACAGGACCACCAAGAGACCCAGTACTTC
TRBV28	.	TRBJ1-5	.	CASLDRFSNQPQHF	TGTGCCAGCCTCGACAGATTTAGCAATCAGCCCCAGCATTTT
TRBV23-1	TRBD1	TRBJ2-5	.	CASSLSAGTQGLGETQYF	TGCGCCAGCAGTCTATCGGCGGGCACACAGGGGTTGGGAGAGACCCAGTACTTC
TRBV7-2	.	TRBJ1-2	.	CASSPNRAGTPYGYTF	TGTGCCAGCAGCCCTAACAGGGCCGGGACACCCTATGGCTACACCTTC
TRBV20-1	.	TRBJ2-1	.	CSASPWVVRDEQFF	TGCAGTGCTAGTCCGTGGGTTGTCCGGGATGAGCAGTTCTTC
TRBV5-1	TRBD1	TRBJ1-5	.	CASSSGQGNQPQHF	TGCGCCAGCAGCTCCGGACAGGGGAATCAGCCCCAGCATTTT
TRBV9	TRBD2	TRBJ2-1	.	CASSVVAGGPYNEQFF	TGTGCCAGCAGCGTAGTTGCGGGGGGACCATACAATGAGCAGTTCTTC
TRBV19	TRBD1	TRBJ1-2	.	CASRMTGAEEGYTF	TGTGCCAGTAGGATGACAGGGGCAGAGGAAGGCTACACCTTC
TRBV9	.	TRBJ2-3	.	CASSVGSAASGEYF	TGTGCCAGCAGCGTAGGAAGCGCAGCCTCCGGGGAGTATTTT
TRBV2	TRBD1	TRBJ2-2	few	CASTDYRGTGELFF	TGTGCCAGCACCGACTACAGGGGAACCGGGGAGCTGTTTTTT
TRBV19	.	TRBJ1-5	.	CASSTYRGGARGEPQHF	TGTGCCAGTAGTACCTACCGGGGCGGGGCCCGGGGTGAGCCCCAGCATTTT
TRBV27	.	TRBJ2-1	.	CASSLSKVGSEQFF	TGTGCCAGCAGTTTATCGAAGGTGGGCAGCGAGCAGTTCTTC
TRBV7-7	TRBD2	TRBJ2-1	.	CASSQGLAGSNEQFF	TGTGCTAGCAGCCAGGGGCTAGCGGGGAGCAATGAGCAGTTCTTC
TRBV6-5	.	TRBJ2-1	.	CASRTDRSSHEQFF	TGTGCCAGCAGGACCGACAGGTCCTCGCATGAGCAGTTCTTC
TRBV7-9	.	TRBJ1-3	.	CASSIASSGNTIYF	TGTGCCAGCAGCATAGCTAGCTCTGGAAACACCATATATTTT
TRBV25-1	.	TRBJ2-5	.	CASSVSSAESRVTQYF	TGTGCCAGCAGTGTCTCTAGCGCGGAGTCGAGGGTGACCCAGTACTTC
TRBV7-9	TRBD1	TRBJ1-5	.	CASSTRGGQGSSNQPQHF	TGTGCCAGCAGCACCCGTGGAGGACAGGGATCAAGCAATCAGCCCCAGCATTTT
TRBV3-1/TRBV3-2	TRBD1	TRBJ2-6	.	CASSKQGAGGANVLTF	TGTGCCAGCAGCAAACAGGGGGCGGGCGGGGCCAACGTCCTGACTTTC
TRBV6-5	.	TRBJ2-3	.	CASSGTSDTQYF	TGTGCCAGCAGCGGGACTTCTGATACGCAGTATTTT
TRBV7-2	TRBD1	TRBJ1-2	.	CASSLAGTGGIYGYTF	TGTGCCAGCAGCTTAGCTGGGACAGGCGGGATCTATGGCTACACCTTC
TRBV4-1	TRBD1	TRBJ1-2	.	CASSQGQGPGYTF	TGCGCCAGCAGCCAAGGACAGGGGCCTGGCTACACCTTC
TRBV5-1	.	TRBJ2-7	.	CASSPGRGRTYEQYF	TGCGCCAGCAGCCCAGGACGGGGTAGAACCTACGAGCAGTACTTC
TRBV28	.	TRBJ1-2	.	CASSFVGGGYTF	TGTGCCAGCAGTTTTGTAGGGGGTGGCTACACCTTC
TRBV6-5	.	TRBJ1-2	once	CASSSYSYGYTF	TGTGCCAGCAGTTCATACAGCTATGGCTACACCTTC
TRBV5-1	TRBD1	TRBJ1-1	few	CASSPEPGGRKAFF	TGCGCCAGCAGCCCGGAGCCAGGGGGCCGGAAGGCTTTCTTT
TRBV3-1/TRBV3-2	TRBD1	TRBJ1-3	.	CASSQAGTGGNTIYF	TGTGCCAGCAGCCAGGCTGGGACAGGAGGAAACACCATATATTTT
TRBV28	TRBD1	TRBJ2-7	.	CASSPPTGVQQYF	TGTGCCAGCAGCCCACCTACAGGGGTACAGCAGTACTTC
TRBV25-1	TRBD1	TRBJ1-2	.	CASSQGGYGYTF	TGTGCCAGCAGTCAGGGGGGCTATGGCTACACCTTC
TRBV3-1/TRBV3-2	.	TRBJ1-2	.	CASSRREVSGYTF	TGTGCCAGCAGCCGCAGGGAGGTTTCTGGCTACACCTTC
TRBV6-5	.	TRBJ2-3	.	CASSTRGTDTQYF	TGTGCCAGCAGTACCAGGGGAACAGATACGCAGTATTTT
TRBV3-1/TRBV3-2	TRBD2	TRBJ2-5	.	CASSQHRAGGRETQYF	TGTGCCAGCAGCCAACACCGAGCGGGGGGGCGAGAGACCCAGTACTTC
TRBV6-5	.	TRBJ2-1	.	CASSYGDNLLGNEQFF	TGTGCCAGCAGTTACGGGGACAACCTCTTGGGGAATGAGCAGTTCTTC
TRBV18	TRBD1	TRBJ2-1	.	CASSPRRTGSSYNEQFF	TGTGCCAGCTCACCTCGCCGGACAGGGAGCTCCTACAATGAGCAGTTCTTC
TRBV7-2	.	TRBJ2-7	once	CASSLHPGNEQYF	TGTGCCAGCAGCCTGCATCCAGGGAACGAGCAGTACTTC
TRBV19	TRBD1	TRBJ1-1	.	CASSRSMDRGRNNTEAFF	TGTGCCAGTAGTCGTTCCATGGACAGGGGGCGAAATAACACTGAAGCTTTCTTT
TRBV7-2	.	TRBJ1-2	.	CASSLVPGSLIRGYTF	TGTGCCAGCAGCCTTGTACCGGGATCTTTAATTCGAGGCTACACCTTC
TRBV15	TRBD1	TRBJ1-1	.	CATSGTLQGDAFF	TGTGCCACCAGCGGTACACTGCAGGGGGATGCTTTCTTT
TRBV7-9	TRBD1	TRBJ2-7	few	CASSGRDREEEQYF	TGTGCCAGCAGCGGACGGGACAGGGAAGAAGAGCAGTACTTC
TRBV27	.	TRBJ2-3	once	CASSFTPDTDTQYF	TGTGCCAGCAGTTTTACACCTGACACAGATACGCAGTATTTT
TRBV28	.	TRBJ2-2	.	CASSLSAGELFF	TGTGCCAGCAGTTTATCAGCGGGGGAGCTGTTTTTT
TRBV9	.	TRBJ2-3	few	CASSERGGPPGTDTQYF	TGTGCCAGCAGCGAGAGGGGGGGACCACCGGGAACAGATACGCAGTATTTT
TRBV4-1	TRBD2	TRBJ2-1	.	CASSQTSGRNEQFF	TGCGCCAGCAGCCAAACTAGCGGGAGGAATGAGCAGTTCTTC
TRBV25-1	.	TRBJ1-1	.	CASKGQSTEAFF	TGTGCCAGCAAGGGGCAGAGCACTGAAGCTTTCTTT
TRBV5-1	.	TRBJ2-3	.	CASSSTRVDTQYF	TGCGCCAGCAGCTCAACTAGGGTGGATACGCAGTATTTT
TRBV4-1	TRBD1	TRBJ1-1	.	CASSQPTGVEAFF	TGCGCCAGCAGCCAACCGACAGGGGTGGAAGCTTTCTTT
TRBV12-5	.	TRBJ2-7	.	CASGLDTTYEQYF	TGTGCTAGTGGTTTGGACACTACCTACGAGCAGTACTTC
TRBV3-1/TRBV3-2	.	TRBJ2-2	few	CASSQGRATTGELFF	TGTGCCAGCAGCCAAGGCAGGGCGACCACCGGGGAGCTGTTTTTT
TRBV29-1	TRBD2	TRBJ2-3	.	CSLTGTSDTDTQYF	TGCAGCTTAACCGGGACTAGCGACACAGATACGCAGTATTTT
TRBV4-2	.	TRBJ2-5	once	CASSQDLQETQYF	TGTGCCAGCAGCCAAGATCTTCAAGAGACCCAGTACTTC
TRBV6-5	TRBD1	TRBJ1-1	.	CASSPQGWGTEAFF	TGTGCCAGCAGTCCACAGGGGTGGGGCACTGAAGCTTTCTTT